Here is one T cell receptor beta chain with its context. V was cut by 6 bases and J by 5 bases, with 13 bases left in between. Germline loops: CDR1 MRHNA, CDR2 SNTAGT. CDR3 length: 13 amino acids. As originally analysed: Amplifying reference gene primers gave estimates of nucleated cell counts. This table comes from immunoSEQ multiplex PCR, and its TCRdb copy is limited to in-frame clones, with some not included. V and J calls and clone size are given by that table; D and trimming were obtained from the DNA. This table holds roughly 140,000 clones, around 90% found once. The data stem from a study of blood T cell repertoires in COVID-19. Study context: The United States, Italy and Spain supplied acute and convalescent COVID-19 samples. In each case, the material was cDNA or gDNA derived from T cells, B-cell-depleted T cells, or PBMCs.

The sequenced material came from peripheral blood. The rearrangement joins TRBV6-4 to TRBJ1-2; maybe TRBD1 (6 bases). This receptor was identified in a woman aged 60-75 years with active or convalescent COVID-19. The CDR3 bases are TGTGCCAGCAGCAGGGGAACAGATTATGGCTACACCTTC. Amino acid sequence: CASSRGTDYGYTF.